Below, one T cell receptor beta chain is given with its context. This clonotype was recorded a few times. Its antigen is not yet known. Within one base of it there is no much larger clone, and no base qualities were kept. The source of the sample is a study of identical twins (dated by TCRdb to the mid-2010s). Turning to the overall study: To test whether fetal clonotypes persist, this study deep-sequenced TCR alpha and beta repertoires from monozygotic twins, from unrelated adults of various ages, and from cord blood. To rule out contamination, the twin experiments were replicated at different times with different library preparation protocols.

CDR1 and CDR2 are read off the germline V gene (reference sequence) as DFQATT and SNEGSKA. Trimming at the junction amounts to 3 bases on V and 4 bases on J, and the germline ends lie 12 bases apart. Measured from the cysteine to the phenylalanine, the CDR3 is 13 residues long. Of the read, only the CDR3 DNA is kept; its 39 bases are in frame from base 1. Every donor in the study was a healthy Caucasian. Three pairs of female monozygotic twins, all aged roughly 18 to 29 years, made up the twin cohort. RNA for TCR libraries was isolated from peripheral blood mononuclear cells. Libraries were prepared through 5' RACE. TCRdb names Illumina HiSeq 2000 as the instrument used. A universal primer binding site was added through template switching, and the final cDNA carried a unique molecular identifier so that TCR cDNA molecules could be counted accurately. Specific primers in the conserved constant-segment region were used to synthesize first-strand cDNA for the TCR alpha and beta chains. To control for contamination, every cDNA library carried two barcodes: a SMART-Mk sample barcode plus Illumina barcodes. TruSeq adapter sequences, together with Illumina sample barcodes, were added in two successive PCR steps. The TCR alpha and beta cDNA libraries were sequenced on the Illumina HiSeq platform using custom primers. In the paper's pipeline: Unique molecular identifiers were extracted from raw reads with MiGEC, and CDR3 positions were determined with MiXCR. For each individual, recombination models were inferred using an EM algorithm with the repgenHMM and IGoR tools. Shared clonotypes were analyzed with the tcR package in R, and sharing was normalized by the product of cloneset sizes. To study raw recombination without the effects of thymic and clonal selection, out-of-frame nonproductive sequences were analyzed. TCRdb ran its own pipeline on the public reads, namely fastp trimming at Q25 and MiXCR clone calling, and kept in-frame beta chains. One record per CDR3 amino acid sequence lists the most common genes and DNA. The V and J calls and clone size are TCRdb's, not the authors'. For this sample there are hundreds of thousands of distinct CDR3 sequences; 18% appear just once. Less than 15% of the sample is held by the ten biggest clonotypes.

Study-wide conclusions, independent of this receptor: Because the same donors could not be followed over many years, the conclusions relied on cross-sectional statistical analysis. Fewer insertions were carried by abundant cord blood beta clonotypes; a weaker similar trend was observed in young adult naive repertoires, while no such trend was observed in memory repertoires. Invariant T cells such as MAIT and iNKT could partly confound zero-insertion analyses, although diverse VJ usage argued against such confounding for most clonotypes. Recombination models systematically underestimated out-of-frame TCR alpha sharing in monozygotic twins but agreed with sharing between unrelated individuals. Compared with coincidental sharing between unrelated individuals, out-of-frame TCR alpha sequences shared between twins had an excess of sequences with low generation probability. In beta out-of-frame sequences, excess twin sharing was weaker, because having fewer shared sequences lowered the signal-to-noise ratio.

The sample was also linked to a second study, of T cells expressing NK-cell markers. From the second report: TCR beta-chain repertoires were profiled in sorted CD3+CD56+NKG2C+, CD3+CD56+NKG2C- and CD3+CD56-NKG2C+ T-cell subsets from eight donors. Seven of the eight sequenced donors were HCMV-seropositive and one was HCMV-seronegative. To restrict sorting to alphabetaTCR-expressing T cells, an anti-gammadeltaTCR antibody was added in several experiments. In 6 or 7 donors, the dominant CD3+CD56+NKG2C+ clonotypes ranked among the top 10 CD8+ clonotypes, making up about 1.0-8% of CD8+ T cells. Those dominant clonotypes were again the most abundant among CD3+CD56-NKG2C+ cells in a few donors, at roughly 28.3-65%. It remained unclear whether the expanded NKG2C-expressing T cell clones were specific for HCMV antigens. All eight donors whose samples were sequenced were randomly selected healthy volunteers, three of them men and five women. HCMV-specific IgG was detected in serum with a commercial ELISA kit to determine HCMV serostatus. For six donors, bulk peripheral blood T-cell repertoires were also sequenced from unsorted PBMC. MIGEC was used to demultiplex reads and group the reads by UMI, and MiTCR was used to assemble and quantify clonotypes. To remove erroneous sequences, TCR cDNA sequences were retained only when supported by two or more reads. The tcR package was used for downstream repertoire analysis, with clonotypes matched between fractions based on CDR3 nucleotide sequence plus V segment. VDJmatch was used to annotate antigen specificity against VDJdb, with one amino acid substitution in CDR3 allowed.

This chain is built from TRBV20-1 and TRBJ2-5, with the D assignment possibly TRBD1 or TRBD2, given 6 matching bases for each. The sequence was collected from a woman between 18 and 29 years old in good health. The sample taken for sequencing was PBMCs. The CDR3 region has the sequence CSASLGGAETQYF. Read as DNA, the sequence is TGCAGTGCTAGTCTGGGGGGCGCAGAGACCCAGTACTTC.